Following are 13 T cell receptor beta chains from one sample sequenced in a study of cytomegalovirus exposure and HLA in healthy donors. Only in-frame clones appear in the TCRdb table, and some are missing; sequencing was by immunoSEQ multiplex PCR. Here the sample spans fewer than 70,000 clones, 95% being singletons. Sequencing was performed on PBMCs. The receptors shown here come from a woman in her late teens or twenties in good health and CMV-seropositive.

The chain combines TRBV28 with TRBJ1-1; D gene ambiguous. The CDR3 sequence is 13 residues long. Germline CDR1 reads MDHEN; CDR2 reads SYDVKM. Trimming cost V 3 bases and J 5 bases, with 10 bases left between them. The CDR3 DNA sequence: TGTGCCAGCAGTTTTAGGGAGACGACTGAAGCTTTCTTT. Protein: CASSFRETTEAFF.

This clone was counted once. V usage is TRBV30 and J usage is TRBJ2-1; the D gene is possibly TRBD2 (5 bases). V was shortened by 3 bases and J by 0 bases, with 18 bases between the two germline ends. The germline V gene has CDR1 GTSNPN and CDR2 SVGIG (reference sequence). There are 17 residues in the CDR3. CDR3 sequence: CAWREEAKSSSYNEQFF. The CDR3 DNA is TGTGCCTGGAGAGAGGAGGCCAAGTCGAGCTCCTACAATGAGCAGTTCTTC. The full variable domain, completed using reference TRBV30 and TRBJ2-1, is SQTIHQWPATLVQPVGSPLSLECTVEGTSNPNLYWYRQAAGRGLQLLFYSVGIGQISSEVPQNLSASRPQDRQFILSSKKLLLSDSGFYLCAWREEAKSSSYNEQFFGPGTRLTVL.

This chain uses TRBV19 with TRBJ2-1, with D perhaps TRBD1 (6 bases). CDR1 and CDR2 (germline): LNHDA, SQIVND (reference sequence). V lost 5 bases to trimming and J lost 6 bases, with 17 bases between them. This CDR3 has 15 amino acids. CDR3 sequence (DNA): TGTGCCAGTAGTCCCCCTACAGGGTGGGGCAATGAGCAGTTCTTC. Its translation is CASSPPTGWGNEQFF. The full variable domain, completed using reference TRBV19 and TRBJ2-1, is DGGITQSPKYLFRKEGQNVTLSCEQNLNHDAMYWYRQDPGQGLRLIYYSQIVNDFQKGDIAEGYSVSREKKESFPLTVTSAQKNPTAFYLCASSPPTGWGNEQFFGPGTRLTVL.

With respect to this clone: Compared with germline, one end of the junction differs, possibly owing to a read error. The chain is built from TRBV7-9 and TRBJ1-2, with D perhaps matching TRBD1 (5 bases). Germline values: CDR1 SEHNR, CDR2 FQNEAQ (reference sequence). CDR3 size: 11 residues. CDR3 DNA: TGTGCCAGCAGCTTGGGGGGAGGATCGGCCTTC. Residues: CASSLGGGSAF.

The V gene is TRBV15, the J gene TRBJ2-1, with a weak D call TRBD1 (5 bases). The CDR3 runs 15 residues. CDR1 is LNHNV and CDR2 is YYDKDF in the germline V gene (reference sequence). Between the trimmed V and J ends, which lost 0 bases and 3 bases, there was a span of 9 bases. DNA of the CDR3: TGTGCCACCAGCAGAGAAGCAGGGAACTACAATGAGCAGTTCTTC. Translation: CATSREAGNYNEQFF.

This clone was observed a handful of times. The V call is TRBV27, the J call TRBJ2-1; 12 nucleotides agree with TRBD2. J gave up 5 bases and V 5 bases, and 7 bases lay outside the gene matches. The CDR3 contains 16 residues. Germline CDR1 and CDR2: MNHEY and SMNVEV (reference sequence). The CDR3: CASSRGTSGFNNEQFF. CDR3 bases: TGTGCCAGCAGTAGAGGGACTAGCGGGTTTAACAATGAGCAGTTCTTC.

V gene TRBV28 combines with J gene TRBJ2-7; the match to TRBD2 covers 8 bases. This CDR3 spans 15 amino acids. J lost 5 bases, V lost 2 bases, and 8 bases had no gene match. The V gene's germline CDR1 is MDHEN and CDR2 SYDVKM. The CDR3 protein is CASSLHREGPNEQYF. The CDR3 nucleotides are TGTGCCAGCAGTTTACACCGGGAGGGCCCGAACGAGCAGTACTTC.

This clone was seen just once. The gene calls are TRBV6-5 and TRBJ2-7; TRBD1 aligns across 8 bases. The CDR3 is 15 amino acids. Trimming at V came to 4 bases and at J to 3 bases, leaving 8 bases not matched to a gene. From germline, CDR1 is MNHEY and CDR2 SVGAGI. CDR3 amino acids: CASSSLQGARYEQYF. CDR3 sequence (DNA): TGTGCCAGCAGTTCCTTGCAGGGGGCCCGCTACGAGCAGTACTTC.

CDR3 region: CASSPRAGGETQYF. The CDR3 DNA follows: TGCGCCAGCAGCCCGCGGGCGGGGGGTGAGACCCAGTACTTC. V usage is TRBV4-3 and J usage is TRBJ2-5; 8 positions match TRBD2. The CDR3 covers 14 residues. From germline, CDR1 is LGHNA and CDR2 YSLEER. The J segment lost 5 bases and the V segment lost 4 bases, leaving 6 bases of the junction unmatched.

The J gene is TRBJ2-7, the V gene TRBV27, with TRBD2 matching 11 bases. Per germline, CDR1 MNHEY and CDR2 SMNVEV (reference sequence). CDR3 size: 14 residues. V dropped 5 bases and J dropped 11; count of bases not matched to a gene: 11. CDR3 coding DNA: TGTGCCAGCAGTCCAGGGACTAGCGGCTTCCAGGAGTACTTC. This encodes CASSPGTSGFQEYF.

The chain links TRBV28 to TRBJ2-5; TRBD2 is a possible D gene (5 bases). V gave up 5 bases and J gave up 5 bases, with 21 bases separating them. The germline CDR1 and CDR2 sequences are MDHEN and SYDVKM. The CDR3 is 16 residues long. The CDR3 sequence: CASSLPGGEDRETQYF. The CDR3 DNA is TGTGCCAGCAGTCTCCCCGGAGGTGAGGATCGGGAGACCCAGTACTTC.

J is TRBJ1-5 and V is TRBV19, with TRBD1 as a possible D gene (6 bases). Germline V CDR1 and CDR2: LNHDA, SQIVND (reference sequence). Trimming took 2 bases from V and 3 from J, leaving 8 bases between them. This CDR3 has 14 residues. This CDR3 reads CASSISGVNQPQHF. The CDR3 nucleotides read TGTGCCAGTAGTATATCAGGGGTCAATCAGCCCCAGCATTTT.

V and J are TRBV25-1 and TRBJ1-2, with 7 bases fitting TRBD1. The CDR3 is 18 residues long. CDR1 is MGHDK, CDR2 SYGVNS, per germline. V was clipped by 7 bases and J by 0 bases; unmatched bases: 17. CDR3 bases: TGTGCCAGCACTCCGAGCCCCGGACAGGCCCTTACTAACTATGGCTACACCTTC. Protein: CASTPSPGQALTNYGYTF.